Listed here are 26 T cell receptor beta chains from one sample, sequenced in a study of blood T cell repertoires in COVID-19. Clones were sequenced by immunoSEQ multiplex PCR, and TCRdb holds only the in-frame ones, with some missing. The table shows about 140,000 clones, with around 85% occurring only once. Sample: peripheral blood. The receptors here all came from a man between 45 and 60 years old with acute or convalescent COVID-19.

This clone was detected ten times or more. This rearrangement joins TRBV11-3 to TRBJ2-1; TRBD2 is a possible D gene (6 bases). Germline V gene sequence: CDR1 SGHNT, CDR2 YENEEA. V was trimmed by 1 base and J by 2 bases, leaving 9 bases between them. The CDR3 length is 15 residues. For the CDR3, the DNA is TGTGCCAGCAGCTTAGTTCGGGGGACCTACAATGAGCAGTTCTTC. Translated: CASSLVRGTYNEQFF.

This clone has only a few counts. V is TRBV19 and J is TRBJ2-3; maybe TRBD2 (7 bases). The length of the CDR3 is 15 residues. The V and J ends lost 0 bases and 6 bases respectively, with 13 bases between them. The germline gives CDR1 LNHDA, CDR2 SQIVND (reference sequence). CDR3 DNA sequence: TGTGCCAGTAGTATAGACCTCGGGGGGCCGGATACGCAGTATTTT. Residues: CASSIDLGGPDTQYF. Variable domain in full (rest from reference TRBV19 and TRBJ2-3): DGGITQSPKYLFRKEGQNVTLSCEQNLNHDAMYWYRQDPGQGLRLIYYSQIVNDFQKGDIAEGYSVSREKKESFPLTVTSAQKNPTAFYLCASSIDLGGPDTQYFGPGTRLTVL.

The chain carries TRBV19 and TRBJ2-3; D perhaps matches TRBD1 (6 bases). V dropped 3 bases and J dropped 0 bases, with 16 bases sitting between them. This CDR3 has 17 amino acids. Germline V gene sequence: CDR1 LNHDA, CDR2 SQIVND (reference sequence). The CDR3 DNA follows: TGTGCCAGTAGTATTCGTGGGGCAGGGACAAGCACAGATACGCAGTATTTT. Translated: CASSIRGAGTSTDTQYF.

This rearrangement joins TRBV11-2 to TRBJ1-1, with D perhaps TRBD1 (5 bases). Trimming took off 5 bases at V and 8 bases at J, with 15 bases between the two ends. The CDR3 has 13 residues. Per the germline V gene, CDR1 is SGHAT and CDR2 is FQNNGV. The CDR3, as DNA: TGTGCCAGCAGCCCACCCCCGGGGGTAGAAGCTTTCTTT. Amino acids: CASSPPPGVEAFF.

V usage is TRBV20-1 and J usage is TRBJ1-2, with no clear D. Trimming stripped 2 bases from V and 6 bases from J, with 4 bases between. The CDR3 sequence is 10 residues long. Germline lookup yields CDR1 DFQATT and CDR2 SNEGSKA (reference sequence). The CDR3 is CSARQNGYTF. CDR3 nucleotides: TGCAGTGCTAGACAGAATGGCTACACCTTC.

The genes are TRBV9 and TRBJ2-7; weak D call: TRBD2 (7 bases). From germline, CDR1 is SGDLS and CDR2 YYNGEE. V was trimmed by 3 bases and J by 2 bases, leaving 12 bases between them. The CDR3 extends over 14 amino acids. The CDR3 coding sequence is TGTGCCAGCAGCGGGAGGGGGGGAACCTACGAGCAGTACTTC. It translates to CASSGRGGTYEQYF.

This sequence joins TRBV18 and TRBJ1-5; TRBD1 agrees at 11 bases. Germline V gene sequence: CDR1 KGHSH, CDR2 LQKENI. J lost 7 bases, V lost 3 bases, and 8 bases had no gene match. This CDR3 is built from 16 residues. CDR3 DNA sequence: TGTGCCAGCTCACCTTGGGACAGGGGGTCTGGCCAGCCCCAGCATTTT. Translated: CASSPWDRGSGQPQHF.

This chain connects TRBV28 to TRBJ1-5; the D gene is possibly TRBD1 (5 bases). The germline gives CDR1 MDHEN, CDR2 SYDVKM. V shed 3 bases and J shed 4 bases, with 7 bases lying between them. There are 13 residues in the CDR3. CDR3 loop: CASSLNRNQPQHF. CDR3 nucleotide sequence: TGTGCCAGCAGTTTGAACAGGAATCAGCCCCAGCATTTT.

This clone was detected only once. V is TRBV19 and J is TRBJ1-6; TRBD1 might be the D (6 bases). With 3 bases removed from V and 10 bases from J, the gap between germline ends came to 13 bases. Per the germline V gene, CDR1 is LNHDA and CDR2 is SQIVND (reference sequence). The length of the CDR3 is 14 residues. The CDR3 DNA is TGTGCCAGTAGTATTCAAGGACAGAACTCACCCCTCCACTTT. Residues: CASSIQGQNSPLHF. Combining the CDR3 with reference TRBV19 and TRBJ1-6 gives the whole variable domain DGGITQSPKYLFRKEGQNVTLSCEQNLNHDAMYWYRQDPGQGLRLIYYSQIVNDFQKGDIAEGYSVSREKKESFPLTVTSAQKNPTAFYLCASSIQGQNSPLHFGNGTRLTVT.

The V call is TRBV5-1, the J call TRBJ2-5; 7 nucleotides agree with TRBD1. Germline CDR1 reads SGHRS; CDR2 reads YFSETQ. J lost 1 base, V lost 7 bases, and 1 base had no gene match. The CDR3 is 12 residues long. CDR3 sequence reads: CASSGGQETQYF. The CDR3 region has the DNA TGCGCCAGCTCAGGGGGCCAAGAGACCCAGTACTTC.

This clone has only one observation. The chain recombines TRBV27 with TRBJ1-5, with unresolved D. CDR1 MNHEY and CDR2 SMNVEV come from the germline V gene (reference sequence). V was cut by 5 bases and J by 2 bases, with 10 bases left in between. The CDR3 is made up of 14 amino acids. The CDR3 region has the DNA TGTGCCAGCAGTCCTGACATGGGCAATCAGCCCCAGCATTTT. It codes for CASSPDMGNQPQHF.

This clone was seen a single time. The chain has TRBV2 and TRBJ1-1; no clear D. The length of the CDR3 is 11 residues. V gave up 7 bases and J gave up 2 bases, with 5 bases separating them. From germline, CDR1 is SNHLY and CDR2 FYNNEI. CDR3 sequence: CASTLNTEAFF. The CDR3, as DNA: TGTGCCAGCACTCTTAACACTGAAGCTTTCTTT.

The chain couples TRBV9 to TRBJ2-1; maybe TRBD2 (5 bases). The CDR3 extends over 15 amino acids. V lost 0 bases and J lost 3, with 10 bases in between. Per the germline V gene, CDR1 is SGDLS and CDR2 is YYNGEE. The CDR3 here is CASSVALAVYNEQFF. The CDR3 DNA reads TGTGCCAGCAGCGTAGCCCTAGCTGTCTACAATGAGCAGTTCTTC.

The genes are TRBV27 and TRBJ1-6; D gene uncertain. The CDR3 runs to 16 residues. In germline, CDR1 is MNHEY, CDR2 SMNVEV (reference sequence). Trimming took 5 bases from V and 3 from J, leaving 14 bases between them. As DNA, the CDR3 is TGTGCCAGCAGTACAGCCGCCCGGCGCTATAATTCACCCCTCCACTTT. Translation gives CASSTAARRYNSPLHF.

The rearrangement links TRBV11-3 to TRBJ2-3; a weak D match, TRBD2 (6 bases). Germline-derived CDR1 and CDR2 are SGHNT and YENEEA. The CDR3 length is 13 residues. Trimming removed 8 bases from V and 5 bases from J, with 14 bases in between. The CDR3 nucleotides are TGTGCCAGCGCCACCTCGGGGGAAGATACGCAGTATTTT. It specifies CASATSGEDTQYF.

The J gene is TRBJ2-5, the V gene TRBV24-1; 8 bases fit TRBD1. Germline trimming cut 9 bases from V and 0 bases from J; bases unmatched to any gene: 8. CDR1 and CDR2 from the germline V gene are KGHDR and SFDVKD. This CDR3 contains 15 residues. CDR3 DNA sequence: TGTGCCACCGAACAGGGGGATCGGTACCAAGAGACCCAGTACTTC. It specifies CATEQGDRYQETQYF.

J is TRBJ2-7 and V is TRBV29-1, with a tentative D call TRBD1 (5 bases). The CDR3 spans 11 residues. V gave up 4 bases and J gave up 3 bases, with 7 bases separating them. CDR1 is SQVTM, CDR2 ANQGSEA, per germline. CDR3 sequence (DNA): TGCAGCGTTGTGACAGTCTACGAGCAGTACTTC. It encodes CSVVTVYEQYF.

The chain couples TRBV28 to TRBJ2-3; no firm D call. CDR1 MDHEN and CDR2 SYDVKM come from the germline V gene. The V and J ends lost 6 bases and 3 bases respectively, with 4 bases between them. The CDR3 is 11 amino acids. CDR3 sequence reads: CASRETDTQYF. In DNA, the CDR3 is TGTGCCAGCAGAGAGACAGATACGCAGTATTTT. The full variable domain, rest sourced from reference TRBV28 and TRBJ2-3, is DVKVTQSSRYLVKRTGEKVFLECVQDMDHENMFWYRQDPGLGLRLIYFSYDVKMKEKGDIPEGYSVSREKKERFSLILESASTNQTSMYLCASRETDTQYFGPGTRLTVL.

This chain joins TRBV7-3 and TRBJ1-1; D perhaps matches TRBD1 (5 bases). CDR1 and CDR2 from the germline V gene are SGHTA and FQGTGA. The CDR3 sequence is 15 residues long. V was cut by 3 bases and J by 5 bases, with 16 bases left in between. CDR3: CASSLAQGRLTEAFF. The DNA for the CDR3 is TGTGCCAGCAGCTTGGCTCAGGGAAGGTTGACTGAAGCTTTCTTT.

The chain carries TRBV3-1 (or the pseudogene TRBV3-2) and TRBJ2-1, with 10 positions matching TRBD2. The ends lost 0 bases at V and 9 bases at J; junction bases unmatched: 11. Germline lookup yields CDR1 LGHDT and CDR2 YNNKEL (reference sequence). This CDR3 spans 17 amino acids. CDR3 region: CASSQDLGLAGVGEQFF. CDR3 DNA sequence: TGTGCCAGCAGCCAAGATCTGGGGCTAGCGGGGGTCGGTGAGCAGTTCTTC.

In its sample, this clone was seen once. The chain uses TRBV18 and TRBJ2-5, with a weak D call TRBD1 (5 bases). The V gene lost 3 bases and the J gene lost 2 bases, with 10 bases spanning the gap. This CDR3 has 14 residues. The germline CDR1 and CDR2 sequences are KGHSH and LQKENI. The CDR3 coding sequence is TGTGCCAGCTCACCCCAGGGTTATCAAGAGACCCAGTACTTC. Amino acids: CASSPQGYQETQYF. The entire variable domain, with the rest obtained from reference TRBV18 and TRBJ2-5, is as follows: NAGVMQNPRHLVRRRGQEARLRCSPMKGHSHVYWYRQLPEEGLKFMVYLQKENIIDESGMPKERFSAEFPKEGPSILRIQQVVRGDSAAYFCASSPQGYQETQYFGPGTRLLVL.

The chain combines TRBV7-9 with TRBJ1-3, with 7 bases matching TRBD1. Germline CDR1 reads SEHNR; CDR2 reads FQNEAQ (reference sequence). This CDR3 is 17 amino acids long. V was clipped by 3 bases and J by 4 bases; unmatched bases: 12. The CDR3 bases are TGTGCCAGCAGCTTCGGTCCGACAGGGCGCGCAGGAAACACCATATATTTT. Amino acid sequence: CASSFGPTGRAGNTIYF.

The rearrangement links TRBV10-3 to TRBJ1-2; TRBD1 aligns across 7 bases. The germline gives CDR1 ENHRY, CDR2 SYGVKD. The length of the CDR3 is 13 residues. The V segment lost 6 bases and the J segment 4 bases; nucleotides outside the gene matches: 5. The CDR3 loop reads CAIRVQGSYGYTF. As DNA, the CDR3 is TGTGCCATCAGGGTACAGGGGAGCTATGGCTACACCTTC.

The chain carries TRBV7-9 and TRBJ1-1; D not certain. Germline V gene lookup returns CDR1 SEHNR and CDR2 FQNEAQ (reference sequence). The CDR3 has 14 amino acids. V was shortened by 7 bases and J by 6 bases, with 18 bases between the two germline ends. The CDR3 region is CASTPRRAVPEAFF. The CDR3 DNA sequence: TGTGCCAGCACCCCTCGGAGGGCGGTCCCTGAAGCTTTCTTT.

Here the CDR3 DNA reads TGTGCCAGCAGTACAAGGGGTTCCTACGAGCAGTACTTC. Its protein product is CASSTRGSYEQYF. The chain employs TRBV6-5 and TRBJ2-7; D might be TRBD1 (5 bases). Trimming removed 5 bases at V and 1 base at J, with 9 bases between. The CDR3 contains 13 residues. CDR1 is MNHEY, CDR2 SVGAGI, per germline.

This clone was observed a handful of times. The chain recombines TRBV28 with TRBJ1-2; D is uncertain. This CDR3 is built from 12 residues. V was cut by 5 bases and J by 8 bases, with 12 bases left in between. Germline V gene lookup returns CDR1 MDHEN and CDR2 SYDVKM. The CDR3 reads CASSLLLRGYTF. CDR3 DNA: TGTGCCAGCAGTCTATTACTAAGGGGCTACACCTTC.